This T cell receptor (beta chain) stems from a study of CD4+ T cells in melanoma. The method was immunoSEQ multiplex PCR; TCRdb's version includes in-frame clones alone and lacks a portion of them. The repertoire includes 6,400 or so clones, about 70% of them detected once, and about 29% sits in the top ten. Trimming cost V 4 bases and J 4 bases; bases outside gene matches: 8. Germline CDR1 is SGHDT and CDR2 is YYEEEE. CDR3 length equals 15 residues. In its sample, this clone is medium-sized (0.01 to 0.1%). The sample consisted of cells from a culture (not recorded whether cultured in vitro). This rearrangement joins TRBV5-6 to TRBJ2-3; 8 positions agree with TRBD2. The sequence came from a human donor with melanoma. The CDR3 loop reads CASSKWSLAADTQYF. DNA of the CDR3: TGTGCCAGCAGCAAGTGGTCACTAGCGGCAGATACGCAGTATTTT.